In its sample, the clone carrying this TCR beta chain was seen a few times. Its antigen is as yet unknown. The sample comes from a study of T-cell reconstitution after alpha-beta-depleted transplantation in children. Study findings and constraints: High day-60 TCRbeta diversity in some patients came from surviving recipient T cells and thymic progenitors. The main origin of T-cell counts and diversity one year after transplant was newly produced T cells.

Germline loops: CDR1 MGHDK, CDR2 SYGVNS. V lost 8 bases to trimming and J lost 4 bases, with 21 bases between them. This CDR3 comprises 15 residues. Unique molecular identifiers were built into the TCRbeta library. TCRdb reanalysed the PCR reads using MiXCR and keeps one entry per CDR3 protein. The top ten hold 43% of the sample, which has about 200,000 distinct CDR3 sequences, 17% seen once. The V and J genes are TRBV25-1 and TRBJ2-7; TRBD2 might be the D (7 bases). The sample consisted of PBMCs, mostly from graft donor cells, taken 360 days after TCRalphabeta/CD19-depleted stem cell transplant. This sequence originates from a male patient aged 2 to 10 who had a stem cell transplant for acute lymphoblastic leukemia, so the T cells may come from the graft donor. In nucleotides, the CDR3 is TGTGCCAGCGGAAGGGGGAGGGCGTGGGATTACGAGCAGTACTTC. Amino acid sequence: CASGRGRAWDYEQYF.